The 20 T cell receptor beta chains below all came from one sample that was sequenced in a study of CD8 T cells in Susac syndrome. Reverse transcription of roughly 0.5 to 1 ug RNA was carried out with random hexamers. TCRdb itself ran the immunoSEQ multiplex PCR reads through MiXCR, one entry per CDR3 protein. The repertoire holds approximately 70,000 distinct CDR3 sequences, with around 95% as singletons. Material: CD8+ T cells from PBMCs. These receptors were obtained from a human donor in good health.

The rearrangement uses TRBV4-1 and TRBJ2-7, with D hard to call. Germline loops: CDR1 MGHRA, CDR2 YSYEKL. This CDR3 has 12 residues. V was trimmed by 0 bases and J by 6 bases, leaving 6 bases between them. CDR3 sequence: CASSQDGIEQYF. In DNA form, the CDR3 reads TGCGCCAGCAGCCAAGATGGGATCGAGCAGTACTTC.

The genes are TRBV7-6 and TRBJ2-5; the match to TRBD1 covers 7 bases. Germline V gives CDR1 SGHVS, CDR2 FNYEAQ. The CDR3 runs 16 residues. Trimming at V came to 3 bases and at J to 2 bases, leaving 9 bases not matched to a gene. DNA of the CDR3: TGTGCCAGCAGCTTCTACCCGAAGGACAGGCAAGAGACCCAGTACTTC. Translating it yields CASSFYPKDRQETQYF.

This chain uses TRBV9 with TRBJ2-7; D unclear. CDR1 and CDR2 (germline): SGDLS, YYNGEE. Trimming took 0 bases from V and 0 from J, leaving 10 bases between them. The CDR3 runs to 15 residues. The CDR3 loop reads CASSVGVASSYEQYF. Here the CDR3 DNA reads TGTGCCAGCAGCGTAGGTGTCGCCAGCTCCTACGAGCAGTACTTC.

The chain joins TRBV28 to TRBJ2-1; 7 bases line up with TRBD2. Trimming cost V 7 bases and J 7 bases; bases outside gene matches: 13. The V gene's germline CDR1 is MDHEN and CDR2 SYDVKM. The CDR3 is 15 amino acids. The CDR3 sequence is CASTSILAVRNEQFF. CDR3 coding DNA: TGTGCCAGCACCTCAATCCTAGCGGTTAGAAATGAGCAGTTCTTC.

The V call is TRBV9, the J call TRBJ2-2; 9 positions match TRBD1. Unmatched junction bases numbered 14, after V lost 4 bases and J lost 4 bases. CDR3 length: 18 residues. The germline V gene encodes CDR1 SGDLS and CDR2 YYNGEE. CDR3 protein: CASSPYSGTGFSTGELFF. The CDR3 DNA reads TGTGCCAGCAGCCCCTATTCCGGGACAGGGTTTAGCACCGGGGAGCTGTTTTTT.

V usage is TRBV7-9 and J usage is TRBJ2-3, with D unclear. V was cut by 3 bases and J by 0 bases, with 7 bases left in between. The CDR3 has 14 amino acids. CDR1 is SEHNR and CDR2 is FQNEAQ in the germline V gene (reference sequence). CDR3 loop: CASSFYSSTDTQYF. The CDR3 nucleotides read TGTGCCAGCAGCTTTTACTCGAGCACAGATACGCAGTATTTT.

The chain is built from TRBV14 and TRBJ1-1; D not resolved. V was trimmed by 4 bases and J by 4 bases, leaving 10 bases between them. Germline V CDR1 and CDR2: SGHDN, FVKESK. There are 13 residues in the CDR3. The CDR3 bases are TGTGCCAGCAGCCCTCGTGGTGCCACTGAAGCTTTCTTT. Translated, it gives CASSPRGATEAFF.

The V and J genes are TRBV28 and TRBJ1-2; D possibly corresponds to TRBD1 (5 bases). The CDR3 is made up of 15 amino acids. Germline V gene lookup returns CDR1 MDHEN and CDR2 SYDVKM. The V and J ends lost 6 bases and 5 bases respectively, with 19 bases between them. The CDR3 sequence is CASSPGPSGGYGYTF. The CDR3 DNA reads TGTGCCAGCAGCCCGGGTCCCTCGGGGGGTTATGGCTACACCTTC.

This chain joins TRBV30 and TRBJ1-2; D is uncertain. This CDR3 contains 14 residues. The germline V gene has CDR1 GTSNPN and CDR2 SVGIG (reference sequence). With 4 bases removed from V and 3 bases from J, the gap between germline ends came to 15 bases. In DNA form, the CDR3 reads TGTGCCTGGACCCCCGCCCGCCTGGACTATGGCTACACCTTC. Its protein is CAWTPARLDYGYTF.

The V gene is TRBV9, the J gene TRBJ1-2; D ambiguous. CDR1 is SGDLS, CDR2 YYNGEE, per germline. The CDR3 is 12 amino acids. The ends were cut back, 3 bases at V and 7 bases at J, with 10 bases in the middle. CDR3 DNA sequence: TGTGCCAGCAGCGGACCGAGCCCTGGCTACACCTTC. Its protein product is CASSGPSPGYTF.

The chain couples TRBV30 to TRBJ2-7; D is perhaps TRBD1 or TRBD2 (5 bases each). The CDR3 runs 14 residues. V was trimmed by 2 bases and J by 0 bases, leaving 11 bases between them. Germline CDR1 reads GTSNPN; CDR2 reads SVGIG (reference sequence). CDR3 in DNA: TGTGCCTGGAGTATCGGGGCCCTCTCCTACGAGCAGTACTTC. Protein product: CAWSIGALSYEQYF.

In DNA form, the CDR3 reads TGCAGTGTCCAGGGACAGGGCGGTGAGCAGTTCTTC. Translated, it gives CSVQGQGGEQFF. This chain uses TRBV29-1 with TRBJ2-1, with 9 bases fitting TRBD1. The V gene's germline CDR1 is SQVTM and CDR2 ANQGSEA. The CDR3 sequence is 12 residues long.

J is TRBJ2-7 and V is TRBV29-1, with TRBD1 identical over 10 bases. The CDR3 consists of 14 residues. From germline, CDR1 is SQVTM and CDR2 ANQGSEA. Trimming removed 3 bases from V and 4 bases from J; junction bases left unmatched: 6. The DNA for the CDR3 is TGCAGCGTTGAGGAGGACAGGGGGTTGTACGAGCAGTACGTC. Protein product: CSVEEDRGLYEQYV.

This rearrangement joins TRBV24-1 to TRBJ2-1; no definite D call. The CDR3 has 13 amino acids. CDR1 is KGHDR and CDR2 is SFDVKD in the germline V gene. V was clipped by 3 bases and J by 5 bases, with 7 bases between them. CDR3: CATSDGQDNEQFF. The DNA of the CDR3 is TGTGCCACCAGTGATGGGCAAGACAATGAGCAGTTCTTC.

The rearrangement joins TRBV7-9 to TRBJ2-3; unclear D gene. Germline CDR1 is SEHNR and CDR2 is FQNEAQ (reference sequence). This CDR3 spans 13 amino acids. The V end lost 10 bases, the J end lost 5 bases, and 16 bases lay between the germline ends. The CDR3 is CATRGPVGDTQYF. The CDR3 DNA follows: TGTGCCACACGTGGGCCGGTAGGAGATACGCAGTATTTT.

The chain uses TRBV19 and TRBJ2-7; 12 bases fit TRBD2. Germline CDR1 is LNHDA and CDR2 is SQIVND (reference sequence). V shed 6 bases, J shed 2 bases, and the junction held 2 bases outside the gene matches. The CDR3 is 14 amino acids. Here the CDR3 reads CASRWTSGAYEQYF. CDR3 in DNA: TGTGCCAGTAGGTGGACTAGCGGGGCCTACGAGCAGTACTTC.

The genes are TRBV6-6 and TRBJ2-5; D is ambiguous. CDR1 is MNHNY, CDR2 SVGAGI, per germline (reference sequence). Trimming stripped 0 bases from V and 3 bases from J, with 11 bases between. The CDR3 extends over 15 amino acids. In DNA form, the CDR3 reads TGTGCCAGCAGTTACTCAAACAGAAGAGAAGAGACCCAGTACTTC. It translates to CASSYSNRREETQYF.

The CDR3 spells CASSSRDSPNEQYV. CDR3 nucleotide sequence: TGTGCCAGCAGCTCCCGGGACAGTCCGAACGAGCAGTACGTC. The chain has TRBV7-9 and TRBJ2-7, with 7 bases aligning to TRBD1. CDR1 SEHNR and CDR2 FQNEAQ come from the germline V gene (reference sequence). The CDR3 has 14 residues. V lost 4 bases, J lost 5 bases, and 8 bases stayed unmatched.

The chain combines TRBV5-4 with TRBJ1-5; maybe TRBD1 (5 bases). The germline V and J ends were trimmed by 0 bases and 4 bases, with 8 bases remaining between them. This CDR3 has 14 residues. The germline gives CDR1 SGHNT, CDR2 YYREEE (reference sequence). The CDR3 sequence is CASSLDGGNQPQHF. The CDR3 coding sequence is TGTGCCAGCAGCTTGGACGGGGGTAATCAGCCCCAGCATTTT.

This sequence joins TRBV7-9 and TRBJ2-4, with D perhaps TRBD1 (6 bases). CDR3 length: 16 residues. The germline V gene has CDR1 SEHNR and CDR2 FQNEAQ (reference sequence). V shed 5 bases and J shed 2 bases, with 16 bases lying between them. In DNA, the CDR3 is TGTGCCAGCAGCCGGCAGGGGCCCCGAACCAAAAACATTCAGTACTTC. Encoded protein: CASSRQGPRTKNIQYF.